This record concerns one T cell receptor (beta chain) sequence. The antigen is undetermined. At survey level, the immunoSEQ assay was run in its v3.0 version. Sequencing was performed with immunoSEQ multiplex PCR; in TCRdb, only in-frame clones are kept and a portion is missing. The sample gives roughly 17,000 clones, nearly 80% of which show up once; about 13% is in the top ten. This record comes from a study of long-term antiretroviral therapy in people with HIV. V lost 0 bases to trimming and J lost 7 bases; unmatched junction nucleotides: 9. The CDR3 spans 15 residues. Germline V gene sequence: CDR1 SGHNT, CDR2 YYREEE (reference sequence). Study-wide results and limits: Clones with expansion before ART led the repertoire at all time points. Although diversity increased after ART, it remained lower than in transplant donor controls.

The source material was unsorted PBMCs, sampled 0.3 years after starting antiretroviral therapy. This clonotype originated in a woman aged 45-60 years with HIV. The rearrangement joins TRBV5-4 to TRBJ1-1, with 7 bases matching TRBD1. The CDR3 is CASSLGADRALEAFF. CDR3 nucleotide sequence: TGTGCCAGCAGCTTGGGGGCCGACAGGGCCCTTGAAGCTTTCTTT.